This T cell receptor (beta chain) was captured by sequencing in a study of blood T cell repertoires in COVID-19. About the research overall: Both acute and convalescent COVID-19 samples were obtained from the United States, Italy and Spain. PBMCs, B-cell-depleted T cells, or T cells were the source of the cDNA or gDNA that made up the material.

CDR3 length equals 17 residues. Germline CDR1 and CDR2: LGHNA and YNFKEQ. With 2 bases clipped from V and 4 bases from J, the junction kept 7 bases outside the gene matches. In the original workflow: Estimation of nucleated cell counts relied on the amplification of reference gene primers. Using immunoSEQ multiplex PCR, the repertoire was profiled, and TCRdb retains in-frame clones only, with some absent. V, J and clone size reflect that table, while D and trimming were determined from the DNA. The table lists about 120,000 clones, 80% to 90% of them singletons, with just under 30% in the top ten. This chain uses TRBV4-2 with TRBJ1-3; the match to TRBD1 covers 11 bases. The material sequenced was peripheral blood. The source is a woman in her 70s with acute or convalescent COVID-19. CDR3 DNA: TGTGCCAGCAGCCAAACGGACAGGGGGCTTGCCGGAAACACCATATATTTT. This codes for CASSQTDRGLAGNTIYF.